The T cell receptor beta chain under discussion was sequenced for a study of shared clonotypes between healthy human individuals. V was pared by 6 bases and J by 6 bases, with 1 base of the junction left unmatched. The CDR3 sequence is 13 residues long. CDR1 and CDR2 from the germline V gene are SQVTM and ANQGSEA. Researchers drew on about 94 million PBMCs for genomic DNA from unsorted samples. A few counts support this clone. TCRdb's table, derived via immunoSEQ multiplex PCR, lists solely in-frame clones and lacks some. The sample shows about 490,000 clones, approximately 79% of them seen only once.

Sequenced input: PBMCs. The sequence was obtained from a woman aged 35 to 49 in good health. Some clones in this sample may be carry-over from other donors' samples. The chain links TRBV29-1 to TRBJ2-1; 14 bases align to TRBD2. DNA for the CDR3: TGCAGCGTGGGGACTAGCGGGAGCAATGAGCAGTTCTTC. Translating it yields CSVGTSGSNEQFF.